These 7 T cell receptor beta chains originate from one sample sequenced in a study of OX40 agonist ivuxolimab in advanced cancers. Sequenced by immunoSEQ multiplex PCR; TCRdb stores in-frame clones only, minus some. The sample contains fewer than 120,000 clones, about 92% of which appear only once. Sequencing was performed on CD4+ or CD8+ T cells sorted from blood, taken in a trial of the OX40 agonist ivuxolimab. Receptor source: an adult with an advanced solid tumor such as melanoma, head and neck, liver or kidney cancer.

The gene calls are TRBV28 and TRBJ2-7; the match to TRBD2 covers 10 bases. Unmatched junction bases numbered 10, after V lost 7 bases and J lost 4 bases. The CDR3 is made up of 15 amino acids. CDR1 is MDHEN and CDR2 is SYDVKM in the germline V gene. CDR3 sequence: CASTTPGTSVYEQYF. Here the CDR3 DNA reads TGTGCCAGCACCACCCCGGGGACTAGCGTTTACGAGCAGTACTTC.

This clone occurred once. The chain uses TRBV5-4 and TRBJ2-5, with D maybe TRBD2 (5 bases). The germline CDR1 and CDR2 sequences are SGHNT and YYREEE (reference sequence). V was pared by 0 bases and J by 5 bases, with 8 bases between. The CDR3 contains 13 residues. The CDR3: CASSLGTGETQYF. The CDR3 region has the DNA TGTGCCAGCAGCTTGGGGACGGGGGAGACCCAGTACTTC.

This chain joins TRBV28 and TRBJ2-1, with 9 bases lining up with TRBD2. Germline assignment: CDR1 MDHEN and CDR2 SYDVKM. With V trimmed by 7 bases and J by 0 bases, 13 bases remained unmatched. CDR3 length: 18 residues. The DNA for the CDR3 is TGTGCCAGCACCCCCACGCGGGAGGGCAAGAGCTCCTACAATGAGCAGTTCTTC. Encoded protein: CASTPTREGKSSYNEQFF. Combining the CDR3 with reference TRBV28 and TRBJ2-1 gives the whole variable domain DVKVTQSSRYLVKRTGEKVFLECVQDMDHENMFWYRQDPGLGLRLIYFSYDVKMKEKGDIPEGYSVSREKKERFSLILESASTNQTSMYLCASTPTREGKSSYNEQFFGPGTRLTVL.

A single count supports this clone. The chain combines TRBV27 with TRBJ2-7; D is possibly TRBD2 (6 bases). V dropped 1 base and J dropped 6 bases, with 19 bases sitting between them. The CDR3 consists of 16 residues. Per germline, CDR1 MNHEY and CDR2 SMNVEV (reference sequence). The CDR3, as DNA: TGTGCCAGCAGTTTATTCGGAGGGGAACTTGGGTCCGAGCAGTACTTC. Amino acids: CASSLFGGELGSEQYF.

Here the CDR3 reads CASSPWTGFRRNTEAFF. The CDR3 bases are TGCGCCAGCAGCCCTTGGACAGGCTTTCGCAGGAACACTGAAGCTTTCTTT. V is TRBV5-1 and J is TRBJ1-1, with 7 bases identical to TRBD1. This CDR3 is built from 17 residues. J was trimmed by 1 base and V by 4 bases; bases with no gene match: 13. CDR1 is SGHRS and CDR2 is YFSETQ in the germline V gene.

The rearrangement uses TRBV25-1 and TRBJ2-7; 10 nucleotides line up with TRBD1. The CDR3 contains 14 residues. Germline-derived CDR1 and CDR2 are MGHDK and SYGVNS. With 6 bases clipped from V and 7 bases from J, the junction kept 9 bases outside the gene matches. The chain's CDR3 is CASSRPWTGGEQYF. CDR3 DNA sequence: TGTGCCAGCAGCCGACCCTGGACAGGGGGTGAGCAGTACTTC.

The V gene is TRBV7-2, the J gene TRBJ1-2; D may be TRBD1 (5 bases). Germline V lookup: CDR1 SGHTA, CDR2 FQGNSA. The CDR3 has 13 amino acids. The V end lost 1 base, the J end lost 7 bases, and 10 bases lay between the germline ends. The CDR3 DNA reads as TGTGCCAGCAGCTTAGACCGACAGAGTGGCTACACCTTC. It yields the protein CASSLDRQSGYTF.